This T cell receptor (beta chain) emerged from a study of T cell responses to AZD1222 COVID-19 vaccine. Study-wide results and limits: Possibly, clonal diversity was underestimated; donors were largely white British and included more females. Spike-specific TCR breadth and depth rose after two AZD1222 doses. Close to half of spike-specific TCRs reportedly recognize unmutated variant regions. Regions 160-218 and 743-854 held dominance among vaccine-associated CD4 TCRs, which spanned spike.

The table lists this clone with a few counts. Its antigen is not known. V shed 5 bases and J 1 base; nucleotides not matched to a gene: 5. In germline, CDR1 is SEHNR, CDR2 FQNEAQ (reference sequence). This CDR3 spans 16 amino acids. Profiled with immunoSEQ multiplex PCR; TCRdb holds only in-frame clones, not every one. The sample carries around 170,000 clones, approximately 91% recorded once. The starting material was peripheral blood, obtained on day 0 of AZD1222 vaccination. This TCR derives from an adult in good health. The rearrangement links TRBV7-9 to TRBJ2-3, with TRBD2 matching 11 bases. The CDR3: CASSPLAGGGTDTQYF. CDR3 in DNA: TGTGCCAGCAGCCCGCTAGCGGGAGGCGGCACAGATACGCAGTATTTT.